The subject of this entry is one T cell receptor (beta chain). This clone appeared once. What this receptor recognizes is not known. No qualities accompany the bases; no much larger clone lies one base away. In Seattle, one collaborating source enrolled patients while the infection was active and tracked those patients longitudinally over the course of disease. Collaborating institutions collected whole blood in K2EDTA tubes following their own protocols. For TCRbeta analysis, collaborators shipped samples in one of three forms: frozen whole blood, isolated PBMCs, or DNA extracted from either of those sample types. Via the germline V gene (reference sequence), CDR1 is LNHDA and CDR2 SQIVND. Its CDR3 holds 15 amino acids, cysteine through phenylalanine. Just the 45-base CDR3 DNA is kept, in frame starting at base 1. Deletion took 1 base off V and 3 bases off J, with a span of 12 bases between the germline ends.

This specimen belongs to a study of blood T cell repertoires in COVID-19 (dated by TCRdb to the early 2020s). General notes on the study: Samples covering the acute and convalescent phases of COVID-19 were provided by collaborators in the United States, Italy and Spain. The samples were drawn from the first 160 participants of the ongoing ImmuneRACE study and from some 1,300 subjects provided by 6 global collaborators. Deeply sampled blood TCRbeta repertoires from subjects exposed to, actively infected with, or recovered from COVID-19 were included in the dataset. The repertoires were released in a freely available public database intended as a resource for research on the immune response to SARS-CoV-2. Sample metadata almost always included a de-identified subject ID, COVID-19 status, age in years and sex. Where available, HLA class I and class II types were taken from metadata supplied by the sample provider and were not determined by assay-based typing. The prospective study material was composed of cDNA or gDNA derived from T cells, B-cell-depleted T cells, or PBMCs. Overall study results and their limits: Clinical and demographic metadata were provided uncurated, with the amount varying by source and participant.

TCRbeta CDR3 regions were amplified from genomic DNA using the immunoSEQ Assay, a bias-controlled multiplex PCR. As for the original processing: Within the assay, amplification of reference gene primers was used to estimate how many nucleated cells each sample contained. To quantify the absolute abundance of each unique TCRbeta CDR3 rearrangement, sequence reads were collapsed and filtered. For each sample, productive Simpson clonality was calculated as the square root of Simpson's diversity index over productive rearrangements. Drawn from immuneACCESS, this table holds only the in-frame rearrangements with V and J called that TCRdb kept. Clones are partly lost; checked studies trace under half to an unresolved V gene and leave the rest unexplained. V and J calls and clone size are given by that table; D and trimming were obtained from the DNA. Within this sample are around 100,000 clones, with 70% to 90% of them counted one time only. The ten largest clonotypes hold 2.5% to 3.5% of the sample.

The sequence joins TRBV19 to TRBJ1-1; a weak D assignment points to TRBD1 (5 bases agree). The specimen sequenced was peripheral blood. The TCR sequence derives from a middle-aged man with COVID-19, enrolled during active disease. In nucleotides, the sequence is TGTGCCAGTAGTATAGGCGGGGCTTGGGACACTGAAGCTTTCTTT. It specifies CASSIGGAWDTEAFF.